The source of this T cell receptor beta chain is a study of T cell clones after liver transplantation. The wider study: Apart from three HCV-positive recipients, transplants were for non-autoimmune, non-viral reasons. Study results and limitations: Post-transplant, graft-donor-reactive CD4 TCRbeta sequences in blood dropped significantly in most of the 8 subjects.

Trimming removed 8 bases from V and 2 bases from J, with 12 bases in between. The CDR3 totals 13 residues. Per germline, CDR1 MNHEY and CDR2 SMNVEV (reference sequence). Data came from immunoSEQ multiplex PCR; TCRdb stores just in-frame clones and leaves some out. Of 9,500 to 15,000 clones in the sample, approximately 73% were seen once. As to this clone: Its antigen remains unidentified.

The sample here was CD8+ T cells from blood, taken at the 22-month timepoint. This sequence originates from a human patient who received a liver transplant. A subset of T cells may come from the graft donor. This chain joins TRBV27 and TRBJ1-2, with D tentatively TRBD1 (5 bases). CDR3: CASGTVKNYGYTF. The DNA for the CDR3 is TGTGCCAGCGGGACGGTCAAGAACTATGGCTACACCTTC.